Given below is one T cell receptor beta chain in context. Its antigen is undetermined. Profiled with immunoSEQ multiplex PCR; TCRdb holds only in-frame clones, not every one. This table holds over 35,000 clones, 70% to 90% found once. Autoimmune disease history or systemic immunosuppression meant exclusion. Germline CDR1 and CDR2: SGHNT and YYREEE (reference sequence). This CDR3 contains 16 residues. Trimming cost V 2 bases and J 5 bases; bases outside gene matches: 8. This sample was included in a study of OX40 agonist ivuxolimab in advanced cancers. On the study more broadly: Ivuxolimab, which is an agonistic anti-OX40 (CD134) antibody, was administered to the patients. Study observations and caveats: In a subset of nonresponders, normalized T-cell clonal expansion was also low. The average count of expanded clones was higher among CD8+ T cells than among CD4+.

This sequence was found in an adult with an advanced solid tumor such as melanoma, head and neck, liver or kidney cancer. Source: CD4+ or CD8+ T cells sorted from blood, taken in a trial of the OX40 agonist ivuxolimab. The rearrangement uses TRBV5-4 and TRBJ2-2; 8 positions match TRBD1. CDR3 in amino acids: CASSLGDRGGTGELFF. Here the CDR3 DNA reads TGTGCCAGCAGCTTAGGCGACAGGGGTGGAACCGGGGAGCTGTTTTTT.